The 20 T cell receptor beta chains presented below share a single source sample, sequenced in a study of cytomegalovirus exposure and HLA in healthy donors. Primers for the PCR totalled 60 Vbeta and 13 Jbeta. Libraries were prepared by immunoSEQ multiplex PCR; TCRdb keeps only in-frame clonotypes and omits some of them. The top ten hold approximately 1.6% of the sample, which has 120,000 to 150,000 clones, more than 70% seen once. The specimen sequenced was PBMCs. The source is a woman aged 40 to 50 in good health and CMV-seronegative.

The rearrangement uses TRBV10-2 and TRBJ1-1, with no clear D. Trimming removed 7 bases from V and 4 bases from J, with 13 bases in between. The CDR3 length is 13 residues. The germline V gene encodes CDR1 WSHSY and CDR2 SAAADI. The CDR3 protein is CASTWRLGTEAFF. In nucleotides, the CDR3 is TGCGCCAGCACCTGGAGGCTAGGCACTGAAGCTTTCTTT.

The count of this clone is one. The V call is TRBV9, the J call TRBJ1-5; unclear D gene. This CDR3 contains 15 residues. CDR1 and CDR2 from the germline V gene are SGDLS and YYNGEE. V lost 0 bases, J lost 6 bases, and 13 bases lay in between. The CDR3 sequence: CASSVGGPEGQPQHF. The DNA of the CDR3 is TGTGCCAGCAGCGTAGGTGGCCCGGAGGGTCAGCCCCAGCATTTT.

The chain links TRBV11-1 to TRBJ1-2; TRBD1 matches 9 bases. From germline, CDR1 is SGHAT and CDR2 FQDESV (reference sequence). This CDR3 spans 16 amino acids. V trimming: 5 bases; J trimming: 4 bases; junction bases outside the gene matches: 11. The CDR3 region has the DNA TGTGCCAGCAGCCCGATCCCCGGGACAGGGTCCTATGGCTACACCTTC. Translation gives CASSPIPGTGSYGYTF.

The chain employs TRBV6-6 and TRBJ2-5; tentative D call: TRBD1 (5 bases). This CDR3 has 15 residues. V shed 0 bases and J shed 4 bases, with 12 bases lying between them. In germline, CDR1 is MNHNY, CDR2 SVGAGI (reference sequence). CDR3 nucleotide sequence: TGTGCCAGCAGTTACTCGATCCGCCAGGGAGAGACCCAGTACTTC. This sequence encodes CASSYSIRQGETQYF.

The rearrangement uses TRBV27 and TRBJ2-5, with D possibly TRBD2 on 6 matching bases. Germline assignment: CDR1 MNHEY and CDR2 SMNVEV (reference sequence). The CDR3 spans 13 residues. Between the trimmed V and J ends, which lost 8 bases and 3 bases, there was a span of 13 bases. The CDR3 DNA reads TGTGCCAGCCGTCGAGGAGGGGAAGAGACCCAGTACTTC. It translates to CASRRGGEETQYF.

The chain carries TRBV19 and TRBJ2-2; the match to TRBD2 covers 11 bases. Trimming removed 10 bases from V and 0 bases from J; junction bases left unmatched: 13. Germline V lookup: CDR1 LNHDA, CDR2 SQIVND (reference sequence). The CDR3 covers 18 residues. The CDR3 bases are TGTGCCACCAATCCGAGGCTAGCGGGAGGTTCGAACACCGGGGAGCTGTTTTTT. Translating it yields CATNPRLAGGSNTGELFF.

The J gene is TRBJ2-1, the V gene TRBV7-8, with 10 bases aligning to TRBD2. Germline V lookup: CDR1 SGHVS, CDR2 FQNEAQ. CDR3 length: 16 amino acids. Trimming took 6 bases from V and 0 from J; bases not matched to a gene: 5. The CDR3 loop reads CASRSQRGGSYNEQFF. For the CDR3, the DNA is TGTGCCAGCAGATCTCAGCGGGGGGGCTCCTACAATGAGCAGTTCTTC.

The V call is TRBV28, the J call TRBJ1-5, with D tentatively TRBD1 (5 bases). With 6 bases removed from V and 3 bases from J, the gap between germline ends came to 12 bases. This CDR3 spans 14 amino acids. CDR1 MDHEN and CDR2 SYDVKM come from the germline V gene. CDR3 residues: CASRDETDNQPQHF. The CDR3 bases are TGTGCCAGCAGGGACGAGACAGACAATCAGCCCCAGCATTTT. Supplemented by reference TRBV28 and TRBJ1-5, the full variable domain reads DVKVTQSSRYLVKRTGEKVFLECVQDMDHENMFWYRQDPGLGLRLIYFSYDVKMKEKGDIPEGYSVSREKKERFSLILESASTNQTSMYLCASRDETDNQPQHFGDGTRLSIL.

The genes are TRBV5-6 and TRBJ2-7; perhaps TRBD2 as D (6 bases). Germline lookup yields CDR1 SGHDT and CDR2 YYEEEE. V lost 0 bases to trimming and J lost 4 bases, with 11 bases between them. This CDR3 region has 14 residues. In nucleotides, the CDR3 is TGTGCCAGCAGCTTGGGAGCAGGGACTTACGAGCAGTACTTC. This sequence encodes CASSLGAGTYEQYF. Using reference TRBV5-6 and TRBJ2-7 for the parts outside the CDR3, the full variable domain is DAGVTQSPTHLIKTRGQQVTLRCSPKSGHDTVSWYQQALGQGPQFIFQYYEEEERQRGNFPDRFSGHQFPNYSSELNVNALLLGDSALYLCASSLGAGTYEQYFGPGTRLTVT.

The rearrangement joins TRBV11-2 to TRBJ2-7; the match to TRBD2 covers 13 bases. Germline CDR1 is SGHAT and CDR2 is FQNNGV. V trimming: 6 bases; J trimming: 2 bases; junction bases outside the gene matches: 4. This CDR3 contains 15 residues. The CDR3 protein is CASRLGLAGAYEQYF. CDR3 DNA sequence: TGTGCCAGCAGACTCGGACTAGCGGGGGCCTACGAGCAGTACTTC.

The V and J genes are TRBV29-1 and TRBJ2-5; 8 nucleotides align to TRBD1. The DNA end is a closer match to TRBJ2-7, so the J assignment may be wrong. Germline-derived CDR1 and CDR2 are SQVTM and ANQGSEA. The CDR3 has 13 residues. DNA of the CDR3: TGCAGCGCCGACAGGGGAAACTCTTACGAGCAGTACTTC. Its protein product is CSADRGNSYEQYF.

This clone occurred once. V usage is TRBV7-8 and J usage is TRBJ1-1; D might be TRBD1 (5 bases). The CDR3 loop spans 14 amino acids. The V and J ends lost 3 bases and 1 base respectively, with 9 bases between them. From germline, CDR1 is SGHVS and CDR2 FQNEAQ. The CDR3 coding sequence is TGTGCCAGCAGCTTTCAGGGCGGGAACACTGAAGCTTTCTTT. This gives the protein CASSFQGGNTEAFF.

J is TRBJ2-1 and V is TRBV5-1; TRBD2 might be the D (6 bases). The CDR3 runs to 15 residues. CDR1 is SGHRS, CDR2 YFSETQ, per germline. V was trimmed by 0 bases and J by 1 base, leaving 8 bases between them. The CDR3 region has the DNA TGCGCCAGCAGCTTGGGGGGGGAGTCCTACAATGAGCAGTTCTTC. It translates to CASSLGGESYNEQFF.

The genes are TRBV9 and TRBJ2-1; a weak D match, TRBD2 (6 bases). V lost 3 bases to trimming and J lost 0 bases, with 10 bases between them. Germline CDR1 reads SGDLS; CDR2 reads YYNGEE. This CDR3 spans 15 amino acids. Here the CDR3 reads CASSGGARSYNEQFF. CDR3 nucleotides: TGTGCCAGCAGCGGCGGGGCCCGCTCCTACAATGAGCAGTTCTTC.

V and J are TRBV5-1 and TRBJ1-4; 10 nucleotides align to TRBD1. V lost 4 bases, J lost 8 bases, and 8 bases stayed unmatched. The CDR3 extends over 15 amino acids. Germline assignment: CDR1 SGHRS and CDR2 YFSETQ. In DNA form, the CDR3 reads TGCGCCAGCAGCCGAACCGGGACAGGGGAAGAAAAACTGTTTTTT. This translates into CASSRTGTGEEKLFF.

This clone was counted a single time. This chain joins TRBV28 and TRBJ2-7; D is possibly TRBD2 (6 bases). The CDR3 runs to 15 residues. The V gene's germline CDR1 is MDHEN and CDR2 SYDVKM. Between the trimmed V and J ends, which lost 6 bases and 3 bases, there was a span of 18 bases. The CDR3 coding sequence is TGTGCCAGCAGAGTCGTCGGAGGGGCAGGCTACGAGCAGTACTTC. It yields the protein CASRVVGGAGYEQYF.

This chain joins TRBV18 and TRBJ1-2; 8 bases line up with TRBD1. The CDR3 sequence is 15 residues long. Germline-derived CDR1 and CDR2 are KGHSH and LQKENI. V gave up 5 bases and J gave up 0 bases; unmatched junction bases: 5. This CDR3 reads CASSAGQVTNYGYTF. The CDR3 region has the DNA TGTGCCAGCTCAGCGGGACAGGTTACTAACTATGGCTACACCTTC.

V usage is TRBV2 and J usage is TRBJ2-2; TRBD1 is a possible D gene (5 bases). The V end was cut by 4 bases, the J end by 2 bases, with 14 bases between. Germline values: CDR1 SNHLY, CDR2 FYNNEI. CDR3 length equals 16 residues. The CDR3 loop reads CASSALGELNTGELFF. The CDR3 region has the DNA TGTGCCAGCAGTGCTCTAGGGGAACTTAACACCGGGGAGCTGTTTTTT. The full variable domain, its missing parts supplied by reference TRBV2 and TRBJ2-2, is EPEVTQTPSHQVTQMGQEVILRCVPISNHLYFYWYRQILGQKVEFLVSFYNNEISEKSEIFDDQFSVERPDGSNFTLKIRSTKLEDSAMYFCASSALGELNTGELFFGEGSRLTVL.

In its sample, this clone was seen a few times. V gene TRBV2 combines with J gene TRBJ1-1; 8 bases are shared with TRBD1. The CDR3 contains 16 residues. From germline, CDR1 is SNHLY and CDR2 FYNNEI. The V gene end was trimmed by 8 bases and the J gene end by 3 bases; junction bases not matched to a gene: 14. CDR3 nucleotides: TGTGCCAGCTCACCCGGGGGGACAGGACACCACACTGAAGCTTTCTTT. Translated, it gives CASSPGGTGHHTEAFF.

The V call is TRBV19, the J call TRBJ2-1; no firm D call. Germline values: CDR1 LNHDA, CDR2 SQIVND (reference sequence). This CDR3 spans 14 amino acids. The ends were cut back, 5 bases at V and 6 bases at J, with 14 bases in the middle. The CDR3: CASSPLYYGNEQFF. As DNA, the CDR3 is TGTGCCAGTAGTCCCCTGTATTACGGCAATGAGCAGTTCTTC. The variable domain in full, with the rest retrieved from reference TRBV19 and TRBJ2-1, is DGGITQSPKYLFRKEGQNVTLSCEQNLNHDAMYWYRQDPGQGLRLIYYSQIVNDFQKGDIAEGYSVSREKKESFPLTVTSAQKNPTAFYLCASSPLYYGNEQFFGPGTRLTVL.